This TCR beta chain was observed in a study of shared clonotypes between healthy human individuals. The data were produced by immunoSEQ multiplex PCR, yet TCRdb's version contains in-frame clones alone and is incomplete. The repertoire holds around 2.1 million clones, with nearly 97% as singletons. In the case of this clone: Its antigen is undetermined.

Study findings and constraints: Naive subsets, compared against memory subsets, generally had larger estimated richness values. Genetic and exposure-history diversity was limited by the small donor number. Investigators collected only blood, and repertoires in tissues likely differ.

V was pared by 0 bases and J by 5 bases, with 17 bases between. The length of the CDR3 is 16 residues. Germline-derived CDR1 and CDR2 are SGDLS and YYNGEE. The chain is built from TRBV9 and TRBJ2-5; D might be TRBD1 (6 bases). What was sequenced was naive CD4+ T cells sorted from blood. The subset here: CD45RA+ positively selected. The source of this sequence is a man aged 18 to 29 in good health. CDR3 residues: CASSVGPLTGGETQYF. CDR3 bases: TGTGCCAGCAGCGTAGGGCCTTTGACAGGCGGGGAGACCCAGTACTTC.